Listed here are 15 T cell receptor beta chains from one sample, sequenced in a study of blood T cell repertoires in COVID-19. TCRdb keeps only in-frame clones here, not all; method: immunoSEQ multiplex PCR. The sample consists of approximately 68,000 clones, approximately 79% of them appearing once. Input material: peripheral blood. Receptors originate from a man older than 75 with active COVID-19.

The chain carries TRBV28 and TRBJ2-5, with 9 bases that match TRBD2. The CDR3 runs to 18 residues. CDR1 and CDR2 from the germline V gene are MDHEN and SYDVKM. After removal of 5 bases from V and 5 bases from J, the junction contained 18 bases not matched to a gene. CDR3 amino acids: CASSRSRMRTSAQETQYF. The CDR3 nucleotides read TGTGCCAGCAGTAGAAGCCGAATGCGGACTAGCGCCCAGGAGACCCAGTACTTC. Variable domain in full (rest from reference TRBV28 and TRBJ2-5): DVKVTQSSRYLVKRTGEKVFLECVQDMDHENMFWYRQDPGLGLRLIYFSYDVKMKEKGDIPEGYSVSREKKERFSLILESASTNQTSMYLCASSRSRMRTSAQETQYFGPGTRLLVL.

The chain employs TRBV19 and TRBJ1-4, with a possible D match to TRBD1 (6 bases). Deletions cut 5 bases from V and 4 bases from J, with 17 bases between. The CDR3 extends over 16 amino acids. Germline CDR1 reads LNHDA; CDR2 reads SQIVND (reference sequence). DNA of the CDR3: TGTGCCAGTAGTCGTTCACCGGGACAAATTAATGAAAAACTGTTTTTT. This gives the protein CASSRSPGQINEKLFF.

The chain carries TRBV2 and TRBJ1-5, with 9 bases identical to TRBD1. V trimming: 5 bases; J trimming: 3 bases; junction bases outside the gene matches: 5. From germline, CDR1 is SNHLY and CDR2 FYNNEI. This CDR3 is built from 15 residues. The CDR3 region is CASSWTGVNNQPQHF. CDR3 sequence (DNA): TGTGCCAGCAGTTGGACAGGGGTCAACAATCAGCCCCAGCATTTT. The full variable domain, completed using reference TRBV2 and TRBJ1-5, is EPEVTQTPSHQVTQMGQEVILRCVPISNHLYFYWYRQILGQKVEFLVSFYNNEISEKSEIFDDQFSVERPDGSNFTLKIRSTKLEDSAMYFCASSWTGVNNQPQHFGDGTRLSIL.

This sequence joins TRBV7-2 and TRBJ2-4, with D hard to call. Germline CDR1 reads SGHTA; CDR2 reads FQGNSA. The V end was cut by 4 bases, the J end by 11 bases, with 18 bases between. The CDR3 is 14 residues long. DNA of the CDR3: TGTGCCAGCAGCTCCAACCACAAAAATTCGTTTCAGTACTTC. This translates into CASSSNHKNSFQYF.

This sequence joins TRBV6-5 and TRBJ2-1, with 10 bases identical to TRBD2. Germline assignment: CDR1 MNHEY and CDR2 SVGAGI. The CDR3 is made up of 14 amino acids. Trimming removed 10 bases from V and 4 bases from J; junction bases left unmatched: 7. CDR3 sequence reads: CATNPSGGYNEQFF. CDR3 bases: TGTGCCACCAACCCTAGCGGGGGATACAATGAGCAGTTCTTC.

This clone was counted a few times. This chain joins TRBV4-3 and TRBJ2-3; no reliable D call. From germline, CDR1 is LGHNA and CDR2 YSLEER. V lost 0 bases to trimming and J lost 0 bases, with 4 bases between them. The CDR3 has 14 residues. CDR3 region: CASSQETSTDTQYF. The DNA of the CDR3 is TGCGCCAGCAGCCAAGAGACTAGCACAGATACGCAGTATTTT.

In regard to this clone: Relative to the germline gene, one junction end is altered; a read error may explain this. The V and J genes are TRBV7-6 and TRBJ2-7, with 12 bases aligning to TRBD2. Germline CDR1 and CDR2: SGHVS and FNYEAQ. The CDR3 is 16 amino acids. Here the CDR3 DNA reads TGTGCCAGCAGAAACCCCGCTAGCGGGAGGGCTACACCGCCTAACTTC. Its protein product is CASRNPASGRATPPNF. Combining the CDR3 with reference TRBV7-6 and TRBJ2-7 gives the whole variable domain GAGVSQSPRYKVTKRGQDVALRCDPISGHVSLYWYRQALGQGPEFLTYFNYEAQQDKSGLPNDRFSAERPEGSISTLTIQRTEQRDSAMYRCASRNPASGRATPPNFGPGTRLTVT.

A few counts support this clone. In DNA form, the CDR3 reads TGTGCCAGCAGCCAAGAAGTCAGGAACACTGAAGCTTTCTTT. It codes for CASSQEVRNTEAFF. The chain carries TRBV3-1 (or the pseudogene TRBV3-2) and TRBJ1-1, with D hard to call. The V gene lost 0 bases and the J gene lost 1 base, with 6 bases spanning the gap. Germline V gene data show CDR1 as LGHDT and CDR2 as YNNKEL (reference sequence). This CDR3 region has 14 residues.

The CDR3: CASSKWGGTQTYNSPLHF. CDR3 nucleotide sequence: TGTGCCAGCAGCAAATGGGGAGGGACTCAGACTTATAATTCACCCCTCCACTTT. The V call is TRBV21-1, the J call TRBJ1-6. TRBV21-1 is assigned pseudogene status. The CDR3 spans 18 residues.

The chain uses TRBV11-1 and TRBJ2-7; tentative D call: TRBD1 (5 bases). In germline, CDR1 is SGHAT, CDR2 FQDESV (reference sequence). The CDR3 consists of 16 residues. V lost 0 bases and J 4 bases, leaving 16 bases between the germline ends. The CDR3 loop reads CASSLAIRGSGYEQYF. The CDR3 DNA is TGTGCCAGCAGCTTAGCGATAAGGGGCTCTGGATACGAGCAGTACTTC.

The chain has TRBV7-8 and TRBJ2-1; TRBD2 matches at 8 bases. Germline V lookup: CDR1 SGHVS, CDR2 FQNEAQ. This CDR3 region has 16 residues. After removal of 5 bases from V and 8 bases from J, the junction contained 14 bases not matched to a gene. The CDR3 DNA reads as TGTGCCAGCAGCCCATCGCGCGGGGGGCAAGGGTATGAGCAGTTCTTC. This encodes CASSPSRGGQGYEQFF.

The V call is TRBV3-1 (or the pseudogene TRBV3-2), the J call TRBJ2-7; tentative D call: TRBD1 (6 bases). The CDR3 contains 13 residues. Germline V CDR1 and CDR2: LGHDT, YNNKEL (reference sequence). V was pared by 1 base and J by 7 bases, with 11 bases between. The CDR3 DNA sequence: TGTGCCAGCAGCCAAGCCGGGACATATGAGCAGTACTTC. Protein sequence: CASSQAGTYEQYF.

This clone was detected a few times. This chain connects TRBV5-4 to TRBJ1-4, with D maybe TRBD1 (6 bases). The CDR3 totals 13 residues. Trimming shortened V by 6 bases and J by 3 bases, and 9 bases separated the two germline ends. Germline CDR1 and CDR2: SGHNT and YYREEE (reference sequence). The CDR3: CASTSGANEKLFF. The CDR3 DNA sequence: TGTGCCAGCACCTCAGGGGCTAATGAAAAACTGTTTTTT.

This clone is deemed medium-sized (0.01 to 0.1%). The chain is built from TRBV12-1 and TRBJ1-2; the tabulated D call, TRBD1, remains unverified against the DNA. TRBV12-1 represents a pseudogene. The CDR3 consists of 14 residues. The DNA for the CDR3 is TGTGCCAGCAGCACTCGCAGACAGGGCGACGGCTACACCTTC. Translation: CASSTRRQGDGYTF.

The chain recombines TRBV3-1 (or the pseudogene TRBV3-2) with TRBJ2-4, with TRBD2 identical over 9 bases. CDR1 is LGHDT and CDR2 is YNNKEL in the germline V gene (reference sequence). V trimming: 4 bases; J trimming: 1 base; junction bases outside the gene matches: 17. CDR3 length: 20 amino acids. The CDR3, as DNA: TGTGCCAGCAGCCGCATCCGGCTAGCGGGATTATTTGAGGCCAAAAACATTCAGTACTTC. This codes for CASSRIRLAGLFEAKNIQYF.